The 10 T cell receptor beta chains given below trace back to one sample, sequenced in a study of Ad26.COV2.S vaccination and SARS-CoV-2 variants (dated by TCRdb to 2020 to 2023). Library preparation used the immunoSEQ multiplex PCR assay. TCRdb obtained this table from immuneACCESS and retained in-frame rearrangements with V and J assigned. These tables miss some clones; where compared with another copy, unresolved V genes account for less than half of the shortfall, and the remainder is unexplained. The sample table holds about 410,000 clones, of which approximately 91% were seen once. The top ten clones comprise approximately 1.9% of the sample. The sample's treatment or condition label is to be understood as: roughly 19 received Ad26.COV2.S at low or high dose, single or two shots; several received placebo; per-sample allocation not given. For vaccine and placebo recipients, repertoires were sequenced using samples collected on day 63 after the first injection.

The starting material was peripheral blood, obtained in a trial of Ad26.COV2.S vaccine versus placebo. The receptors here all came from a person between 18 and 65 years old who received the Ad26.COV2.S COVID-19 vaccine or a placebo.

The rearrangement joins TRBV5-6 to TRBJ2-2; no firm D call. The germline V gene has CDR1 SGHDT and CDR2 YYEEEE. The CDR3 has 13 amino acids. Trimming took off 0 bases at V and 3 bases at J, with 3 bases between the two ends. The CDR3 reads CASSLVHTGELFF. CDR3 bases: TGTGCCAGCAGCTTGGTTCACACCGGGGAGCTGTTTTTT.

This chain uses TRBV11-3 with TRBJ2-3; D gene ambiguous. The V end lost 5 bases, the J end lost 9 bases, and 12 bases lay between the germline ends. Germline CDR1 is SGHNT and CDR2 is YENEEA. The CDR3 has 12 residues. CDR3 DNA sequence: TGTGCCAGCAGCCCATGGGATGAAACGCAGTATTTT. Encoded protein: CASSPWDETQYF.

V usage is TRBV29-1 and J usage is TRBJ1-1; 9 bases are shared with TRBD1. Per the germline V gene, CDR1 is SQVTM and CDR2 is ANQGSEA. CDR3 size: 12 residues. The ends lost 7 bases at V and 4 bases at J; junction bases unmatched: 4. This CDR3 reads CSGGQGGTEAFF. CDR3 bases: TGCAGCGGGGGACAGGGAGGCACTGAAGCTTTCTTT. The whole variable domain, filled in from reference TRBV29-1 and TRBJ1-1, reads SAVISQKPSRDICQRGTSLTIQCQVDSQVTMMFWYRQQPGQSLTLIATANQGSEATYESGFVIDKFPISRPNLTFSTLTVSNMSPEDSSIYLCSGGQGGTEAFFGQGTRLTVV.

The sample holds a few counts of this clone. V and J are TRBV28 and TRBJ2-7; 9 positions match TRBD2. V lost 5 bases and J lost 2; bases outside the gene matches: 10. The CDR3 length is 16 residues. Looked up from germline, CDR1 is MDHEN and CDR2 is SYDVKM. The CDR3 loop reads CASSPPLGLATYEQYF. The CDR3 nucleotides are TGTGCCAGCAGTCCGCCCCTGGGACTAGCCACCTACGAGCAGTACTTC.

V is TRBV12-3 or TRBV12-4 and J is TRBJ1-3, with D perhaps TRBD1 (5 bases). With 10 bases removed from V and 4 bases from J, the gap between germline ends came to 14 bases. This CDR3 spans 13 amino acids. DNA of the CDR3: TGTGCCACCAACACAGGTGTGGGAAACACCATATATTTT. This sequence encodes CATNTGVGNTIYF.

The chain couples TRBV10-1 to TRBJ2-1, with 8 positions matching TRBD2. Germline CDR1 is WNHNN and CDR2 is SYGVQD (reference sequence). The J segment lost 7 bases and the V segment lost 6 bases, leaving 5 bases of the junction unmatched. The CDR3 sequence is 13 residues long. CDR3 in amino acids: CASRKLAENEQFF. CDR3 nucleotide sequence: TGCGCCAGCAGGAAACTAGCGGAGAATGAGCAGTTCTTC.

As to this clone: The identical CDR3 is also encoded by other nucleotide sequences in the sample. The chain combines TRBV3-1 (or the pseudogene TRBV3-2) with TRBJ2-2; D gene unclear. Germline V gene lookup returns CDR1 LGHDT and CDR2 YNNKEL (reference sequence). This CDR3 region has 13 residues. Trimming left V 1 base short and J 4 bases short, with 4 bases between. CDR3 coding DNA: TGTGCCAGCAGCCAAGTGGGCACCGGGGAGCTGTTTTTT. Its protein is CASSQVGTGELFF.

As DNA, the CDR3 is TGCAGCGTTGATAGTGGCGGCTCTTACGAGCAGTACTTC. This codes for CSVDSGGSYEQYF. This rearrangement joins TRBV29-1 to TRBJ2-7; D is ambiguous. V was shortened by 3 bases and J by 4 bases, with 13 bases between the two germline ends. The length of the CDR3 is 13 residues. CDR1 SQVTM and CDR2 ANQGSEA come from the germline V gene.

This chain connects TRBV27 to TRBJ1-2; D remains unclear. Germline V lookup: CDR1 MNHEY, CDR2 SMNVEV (reference sequence). V was clipped by 0 bases and J by 7 bases, with 12 bases between them. CDR3 length: 14 amino acids. CDR3 sequence: CASSLSSGVGGYTF. DNA of the CDR3: TGTGCCAGCAGTTTATCTAGCGGGGTAGGTGGCTACACCTTC.

The rearrangement links TRBV3-1 (or the pseudogene TRBV3-2) to TRBJ2-2, with 11 nucleotides matching TRBD2. J was trimmed by 4 bases and V by 8 bases; bases with no gene match: 3. Germline V gene lookup returns CDR1 LGHDT and CDR2 YNNKEL (reference sequence). The CDR3 consists of 14 residues. The CDR3 loop reads CASELAGGTGELFF. The CDR3 DNA follows: TGTGCCAGCGAGCTAGCGGGGGGCACCGGGGAGCTGTTTTTT.